This paragraph covers one T cell receptor beta chain sequence. This clone's antigen is unknown. Base qualities were left out, and no much larger clone turns up one base away. This sample was taken from a study of T cell changes during pregnancy in multiple sclerosis (dated by TCRdb to about 2019). Looking at the study overall: In women with multiple sclerosis, the researchers looked at how the T cell repertoire shifted as pregnancy progressed.

The library was obtained by the immunoSEQ multiplex PCR assay. In TCRdb, the immuneACCESS table is reduced to in-frame sequences with V and J assigned. These tables do not hold every clone; where another copy was compared, an unresolved V gene accounts for under half, and the others remain unexplained. The sample includes under 95,000 clones, with roughly 92% observed a single time. The ten largest account for 2% to 2.5% of the sample. Relative to germline, V is missing 6 bases and J is missing 4 bases, with 7 bases of the junction outside any gene match. The CDR3 goes from the cysteine to the phenylalanine over 14 residues. The retained sequence is limited to the CDR3, 42 bases, with the frame set at the first base. Per the germline V gene, SGHVS is the CDR1 and FQNEAQ is the CDR2.

Sequencing was performed on peripheral blood, taken after pregnancy. This receptor chain uses TRBV7-8 and TRBJ1-1, and 8 bases in between align with TRBD1. The origin of this receptor is a female donor with multiple sclerosis, enrolled in a pregnancy study. At the DNA level, the sequence is TGTGCCAGCAGAAATAGACAGGGGCGCACTGAAGCTTTCTTT. Its coded protein is CASRNRQGRTEAFF.